A single sample gave rise to the 18 T cell receptor beta chains below, sequenced in a study of T cell responses to AZD1222 COVID-19 vaccine. Profiling relied on immunoSEQ multiplex PCR, and the TCRdb table lists in-frame clones only, not all of them. This sample's clone table lists under 150,000 clones. The sequenced material came from peripheral blood. The receptors were sampled from an adult in good health.

The chain couples TRBV7-2 to TRBJ1-4; D is perhaps TRBD1 (5 bases). Per germline, CDR1 SGHTA and CDR2 FQGNSA. V gave up 5 bases and J gave up 4 bases, with 14 bases separating them. This CDR3 has 15 residues. The CDR3, as DNA: TGTGCCAGCAGCCGTCCCGGGGCCCATAATGAAAAACTGTTTTTT. The encoded protein is CASSRPGAHNEKLFF.

CDR3 bases: TGTGCCATCAGTGAGTCCCGAACTGGGGGAAGCTCCTATAATTCACCCCTCCACTTT. Its protein is CAISESRTGGSSYNSPLHF. This rearrangement joins TRBV10-3 to TRBJ1-6, with D tentatively TRBD1 (5 bases). The CDR3 has 19 amino acids. The germline V gene has CDR1 ENHRY and CDR2 SYGVKD. V lost 0 bases, J lost 0 bases, and 15 bases lay in between.

The rearrangement joins TRBV30 to TRBJ2-1; TRBD1 matches 9 bases. Germline trimming cut 3 bases from V and 4 bases from J; bases unmatched to any gene: 7. This CDR3 has 15 residues. Germline values: CDR1 GTSNPN, CDR2 SVGIG (reference sequence). In DNA form, the CDR3 reads TGTGCCTGGAGCCCGGGACAGGGCTTATACAATGAGCAGTTCTTC. Its protein is CAWSPGQGLYNEQFF.

The rearrangement uses TRBV6-5 and TRBJ1-2; 9 bases are shared with TRBD1. In germline, CDR1 is MNHEY, CDR2 SVGAGI. V lost 7 bases and J lost 6; bases outside the gene matches: 9. The CDR3 is 14 amino acids. The CDR3 DNA is TGTGCCAGCACCGGACGGGGACAGGGAAATGGCTACACCTTC. It yields the protein CASTGRGQGNGYTF.

The chain recombines TRBV30 with TRBJ2-5; 8 bases match TRBD2. Germline-derived CDR1 and CDR2 are GTSNPN and SVGIG (reference sequence). The CDR3 spans 14 residues. The trim removed 0 bases at V and 7 bases at J, leaving 7 bases unmatched. This CDR3 is CAWSVLGRGGTQYF. CDR3 nucleotide sequence: TGTGCCTGGAGTGTACTAGGACGGGGGGGGACCCAGTACTTC.

The V call is TRBV6-5, the J call TRBJ1-5, with D tentatively TRBD1 (5 bases). The CDR3 totals 16 residues. V was pared by 6 bases and J by 5 bases, with 20 bases between. Germline V gene lookup returns CDR1 MNHEY and CDR2 SVGAGI. CDR3 amino acids: CASSYGGPGDHQPQHF. The CDR3 DNA reads TGTGCCAGCAGCTACGGGGGACCCGGTGACCATCAGCCCCAGCATTTT.

The chain has TRBV19 and TRBJ1-5; a weak D match, TRBD1 (6 bases). The germline gives CDR1 LNHDA, CDR2 SQIVND (reference sequence). This CDR3 contains 15 residues. The ends were cut back, 3 bases at V and 6 bases at J, with 15 bases in the middle. CDR3 bases: TGTGCCAGTAGTATGGGGGGACAATTGGTTCAGCCCCAGCATTTT. Its protein is CASSMGGQLVQPQHF. Full variable domain (outside the CDR3, taken from reference TRBV19 and TRBJ1-5): DGGITQSPKYLFRKEGQNVTLSCEQNLNHDAMYWYRQDPGQGLRLIYYSQIVNDFQKGDIAEGYSVSREKKESFPLTVTSAQKNPTAFYLCASSMGGQLVQPQHFGDGTRLSIL.

CDR3 DNA sequence: TGTGCCAGCCGTCGGGACCTAAACACTGAAGCTTTCTTT. Translating gives CASRRDLNTEAFF. The gene calls are TRBV28 and TRBJ1-1; possibly TRBD1 for D (5 bases). The CDR3 sequence is 13 residues long. Germline lookup yields CDR1 MDHEN and CDR2 SYDVKM. With 8 bases removed from V and 2 bases from J, the gap between germline ends came to 12 bases.

This chain joins TRBV7-8 and TRBJ2-5; TRBD2 aligns across 8 bases. With V trimmed by 2 bases and J by 5 bases, 10 bases remained unmatched. CDR1 SGHVS and CDR2 FQNEAQ come from the germline V gene. The CDR3 contains 16 residues. The chain's CDR3 is CASSLPPQRGRETQYF. The CDR3 coding sequence is TGTGCCAGCAGCTTACCCCCCCAGCGGGGGCGGGAGACCCAGTACTTC. The variable domain in full, completed from reference TRBV7-8 and TRBJ2-5, reads GAGVSQSPRYKVAKRGQDVALRCDPISGHVSLFWYQQALGQGPEFLTYFQNEAQLDKSGLPSDRFFAERPEGSVSTLKIQRTQQEDSAVYLCASSLPPQRGRETQYFGPGTRLLVL.

The J gene is TRBJ1-1, the V gene TRBV18; D call uncertain. Germline loops: CDR1 KGHSH, CDR2 LQKENI. CDR3 length: 13 amino acids. Trimming removed 2 bases at V and 2 bases at J, with 6 bases between. As DNA, the CDR3 is TGTGCCAGCTCACCAGCTGAAAACACTGAAGCTTTCTTT. Its translation: CASSPAENTEAFF.

The chain has TRBV4-2 and TRBJ1-6, with 8 bases identical to TRBD1. V gave up 0 bases and J gave up 0 bases; unmatched junction bases: 7. Germline V CDR1 and CDR2: LGHNA, YNFKEQ. This CDR3 comprises 19 residues. The CDR3 DNA is TGTGCCAGCAGCCAAGACAGGGGGCTCCCGAGCTCCTATAATTCACCCCTCCACTTT. Translated: CASSQDRGLPSSYNSPLHF.

CDR3 DNA sequence: TGTGCCAGCGGCAGGGATGGAAACACCATATATTTT. This sequence encodes CASGRDGNTIYF. The chain recombines TRBV12-3 or TRBV12-4 with TRBJ1-3; the D gene is possibly TRBD1 (5 bases). The CDR3 runs 12 residues. The V end lost 8 bases, the J end lost 3 bases, and 8 bases lay between the germline ends.

The DNA for the CDR3 is TGTGCCAGTAAGCCCTCGCAGAGCAATCAGCCCCAGCATTTT. Its translation is CASKPSQSNQPQHF. The chain links TRBV19 to TRBJ1-5; D is unresolved. CDR3 length: 14 amino acids. V gave up 7 bases and J gave up 1 base, with 11 bases separating them. Germline lookup yields CDR1 LNHDA and CDR2 SQIVND (reference sequence).

The chain combines TRBV3-1 (or the pseudogene TRBV3-2) with TRBJ1-1; D not certain. Germline V gene sequence: CDR1 LGHDT, CDR2 YNNKEL (reference sequence). Trimming shortened V by 1 base and J by 0 bases, and 9 bases separated the two germline ends. This CDR3 has 15 residues. The CDR3 here is CASSQVAGMNTEAFF. The CDR3 coding sequence is TGTGCCAGCAGCCAAGTCGCCGGGATGAACACTGAAGCTTTCTTT.

The genes are TRBV5-8 and TRBJ2-1; D might be TRBD1 or TRBD2, each matching 5 bases. With 3 bases removed from V and 3 bases from J, the gap between germline ends came to 10 bases. This CDR3 is built from 14 residues. CDR1 and CDR2 from the germline V gene are SGHTS and YDEGEE. The CDR3 nucleotides are TGTGCCAGCAGCTCCGGTGGGGGCTACAATGAGCAGTTCTTC. Its translation: CASSSGGGYNEQFF.

The chain recombines TRBV19 with TRBJ1-1, with D possibly TRBD1 on 5 matching bases. Trimming stripped 4 bases from V and 1 base from J, with 7 bases between. The CDR3 runs 13 residues. CDR1 is LNHDA, CDR2 SQIVND, per germline (reference sequence). Written as DNA, the CDR3 is TGTGCCAGTAGTAAGGGGCCGAACACTGAAGCTTTCTTT. Translated, it gives CASSKGPNTEAFF.

This chain uses TRBV7-2 with TRBJ2-1, with 9 bases matching TRBD2. Germline V gene data show CDR1 as SGHTA and CDR2 as FQGNSA. CDR3 length equals 17 residues. The ends lost 2 bases at V and 2 bases at J; junction bases unmatched: 7. The CDR3 DNA sequence: TGTGCCAGCAGCTTACGGATGCGGGGGGGAACCTACAATGAGCAGTTCTTC. It encodes CASSLRMRGGTYNEQFF.

The rearrangement joins TRBV2 to TRBJ1-3; D is undetermined. Germline assignment: CDR1 SNHLY and CDR2 FYNNEI. V lost 5 bases and J lost 4, with 15 bases in between. The CDR3 totals 15 residues. The CDR3 coding sequence is TGTGCCAGCAGTTGGACGGAAACCGGGGGAAACACCATATATTTT. This translates into CASSWTETGGNTIYF.